This TCR beta chain was retrieved from a study of cytomegalovirus exposure and HLA in healthy donors. Study-wide results and caveats: The investigators catalogued 150 to 200 TCR beta chains as cytomegalovirus-associated.

In the PCR, 60 Vbeta and 13 Jbeta primers were used. Sequenced by immunoSEQ multiplex PCR; TCRdb stores in-frame clones only, minus some. The sample shows 95,000 to 150,000 clones, over 75% of them seen only once. As to this clone: The antigen is not known.

Sequencing used PBMCs. This receptor was taken from a human donor in good health.

The CDR3 is CASSFTGQKYAFF. The DNA of the CDR3 is TGTGCCAGTAGTTTTACAGGGCAGAAGTATGCTTTCTTT. The chain carries TRBV19 and TRBJ1-1, with D possibly matching TRBD1 (6 bases). CDR3 length: 13 residues. CDR1 is LNHDA, CDR2 SQIVND, per germline (reference sequence). Trimming took off 5 bases at V and 11 bases at J, with 18 bases between the two ends.